This TCR beta chain originates from a study of cytomegalovirus exposure and HLA in healthy donors. The CDR3 contains 18 residues. The germline V gene encodes CDR1 MNHEY and CDR2 SMNVEV (reference sequence). Trimming took 5 bases from V and 1 from J; bases not matched to a gene: 9. Study-wide findings and caveats: Researchers reported that a few CMV-associated chains were confirmed in vitro as CMV antigen-specific. Most sequenced TCRs were rare (though some public TCRs occurred in many donors). Reports indicate that TCR beta sequences accurately predicted the HLA-A and HLA-B alleles of most subjects. Indistinguishability led to the exclusion of some V segments, TRBV6-2 and TRBV6-3 included.

On this clone itself: As yet, its antigen is unknown.

This PCR relied on a set of 60 Vbeta primers and 13 Jbeta primers. Data came from immunoSEQ multiplex PCR; TCRdb stores just in-frame clones and leaves some out. Among approximately 150,000 clones listed, 70% to 85% were seen once. The sequence was obtained from a woman under 40 in good health and CMV-seronegative. V usage is TRBV27 and J usage is TRBJ2-1, with TRBD1 identical over 12 bases. The sample comprised PBMCs. CDR3 region: CASSRVMGQGASYNEQFF. The DNA of the CDR3 is TGTGCCAGCAGTCGCGTTATGGGACAGGGGGCTTCCTACAATGAGCAGTTCTTC.